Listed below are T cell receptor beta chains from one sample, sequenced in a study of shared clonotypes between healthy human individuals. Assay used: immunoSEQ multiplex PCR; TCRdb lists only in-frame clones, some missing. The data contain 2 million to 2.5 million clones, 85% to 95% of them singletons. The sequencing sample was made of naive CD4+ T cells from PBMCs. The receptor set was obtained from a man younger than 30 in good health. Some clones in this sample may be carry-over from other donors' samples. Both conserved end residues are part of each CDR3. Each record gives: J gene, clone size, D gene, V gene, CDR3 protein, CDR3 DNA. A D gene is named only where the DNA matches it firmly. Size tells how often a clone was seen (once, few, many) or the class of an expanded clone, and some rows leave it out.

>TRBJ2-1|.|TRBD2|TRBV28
CASSSGRNNEQFF
TGTGCCAGCAGTTCCGGGAGGAACAATGAGCAGTTCTTC
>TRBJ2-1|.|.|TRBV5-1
CASSSIDRDNEQFF
TGCGCCAGCAGTTCGATTGACAGAGACAATGAGCAGTTCTTC
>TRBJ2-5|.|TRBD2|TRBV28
CASSSGLAVGETQYF
TGTGCCAGCAGTTCGGGACTAGCGGTGGGGGAGACCCAGTACTTC
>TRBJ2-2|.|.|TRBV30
CACVQRRGDTGELFF
TGTGCCTGCGTTCAGCGACGAGGCGACACCGGGGAGCTGTTTTTT
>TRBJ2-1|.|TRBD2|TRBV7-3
CASSRGLAAYNEQFF
TGTGCCAGCAGCCGGGGACTAGCAGCCTACAATGAGCAGTTCTTC
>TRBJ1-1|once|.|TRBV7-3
CASSLEGPTEAFF
TGTGCCAGCAGCTTAGAAGGGCCCACTGAAGCTTTCTTT
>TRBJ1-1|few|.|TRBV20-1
CSFLWNTEAFF
TGCAGCTTCTTGTGGAACACTGAAGCTTTCTTT
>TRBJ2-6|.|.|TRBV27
CASSFRGAGANVLTF
TGTGCCAGCAGTTTTAGGGGTGCTGGGGCCAACGTCCTGACTTTC
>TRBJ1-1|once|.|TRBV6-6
CASSSGRAEAFF
TGTGCCAGCAGCTCAGGGCGGGCTGAAGCTTTCTTT
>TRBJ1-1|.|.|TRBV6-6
CASRSGQLNTEAFF
TGTGCCAGCAGGAGCGGACAGTTGAACACTGAAGCTTTCTTT
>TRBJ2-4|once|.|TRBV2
CASSDSGLGEYF
TGTGCCAGCAGTGACTCGGGGTTAGGAGAGTACTTC
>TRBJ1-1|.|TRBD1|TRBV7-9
CASSLTGEATEAFF
TGTGCCAGCAGCTTAACAGGGGAGGCCACTGAAGCTTTCTTT
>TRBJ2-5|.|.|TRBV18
CASSRDRQETQYF
TGTGCCAGCTCCCGAGACAGACAAGAGACCCAGTACTTC
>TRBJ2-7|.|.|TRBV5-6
CASSLFLTAPAAHEQYF
TGTGCCAGCAGCTTGTTTCTCACGGCCCCTGCCGCCCACGAGCAGTACTTC
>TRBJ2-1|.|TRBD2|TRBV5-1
CASSRLAGVYNEQFF
TGCGCCAGCAGCAGACTAGCGGGAGTCTACAATGAGCAGTTCTTC
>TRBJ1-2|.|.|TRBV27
CASIPLWWAYYGYTF
TGTGCCAGCATACCCCTGTGGTGGGCCTACTATGGCTACACCTTC
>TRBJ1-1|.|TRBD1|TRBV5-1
CASSTGTDTEAFF
TGCGCCAGCAGCACCGGGACAGACACTGAAGCTTTCTTT
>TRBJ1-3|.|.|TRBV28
CASSLYKRGNTIYF
TGTGCCAGCAGTTTATACAAGCGGGGAAACACCATATATTTT
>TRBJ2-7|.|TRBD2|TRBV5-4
CASSGRAAPYGEQYF
TGTGCCAGCAGCGGGAGGGCAGCTCCCTACGGCGAGCAGTACTTC
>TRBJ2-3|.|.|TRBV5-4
CASSGGATDTQYF
TGTGCCAGCAGCGGTGGTGCGACGGATACGCAGTATTTT
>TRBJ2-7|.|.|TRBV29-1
CSVGNTGRSDYEQYF
TGCAGCGTTGGTAATACGGGCAGGTCCGATTACGAGCAGTACTTC
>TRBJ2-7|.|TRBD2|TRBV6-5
CASSYIGGGAYEQYF
TGTGCCAGCAGTTACATTGGGGGGGGTGCCTACGAGCAGTACTTC
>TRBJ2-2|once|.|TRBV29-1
CSVGGKYTGELFF
TGCAGCGTCGGGGGCAAGTACACCGGGGAGCTGTTTTTT
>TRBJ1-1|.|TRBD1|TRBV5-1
CASSPDRVSAFF
TGCGCCAGCAGCCCGGACAGGGTGTCAGCTTTCTTT
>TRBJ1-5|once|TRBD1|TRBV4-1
CASSQGTGVVGNQPQHF
TGCGCCAGCAGCCAAGGGACAGGGGTCGTAGGCAATCAGCCCCAGCATTTT
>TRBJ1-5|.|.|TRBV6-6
CASSWRNQPQHF
TGTGCCAGCAGTTGGAGGAATCAGCCCCAGCATTTT
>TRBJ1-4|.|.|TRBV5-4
CASSLYNSMANEKLFF
TGTGCCAGCAGCTTGTATAATTCGATGGCTAATGAAAAACTGTTTTTT
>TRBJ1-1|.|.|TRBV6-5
CASKTQGWTEAFF
TGTGCCAGCAAAACACAGGGTTGGACTGAAGCTTTCTTT
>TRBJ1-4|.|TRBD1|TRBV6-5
CASSQGAANEKLFF
TGTGCCAGCAGTCAGGGGGCGGCTAATGAAAAACTGTTTTTT
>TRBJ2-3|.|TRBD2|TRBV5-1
CASSLEGPAGPDTQYF
TGCGCCAGCAGCTTGGAGGGCCCAGCGGGACCAGATACGCAGTATTTT
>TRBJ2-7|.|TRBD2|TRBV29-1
CSVVLAGGVYEQYF
TGCAGCGTTGTTTTAGCGGGAGGTGTATACGAGCAGTACTTC
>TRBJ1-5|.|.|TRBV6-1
CATNKSNQPQHF
TGTGCCACAAACAAGAGCAATCAGCCCCAGCATTTT
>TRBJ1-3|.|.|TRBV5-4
CASSFGGSSAGIGNTIYF
TGTGCCAGCAGCTTTGGGGGGTCGTCCGCAGGTATCGGAAACACCATATATTTT
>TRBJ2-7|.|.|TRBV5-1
CASSLEPGVYYEQYF
TGCGCCAGCAGCTTGGAGCCAGGGGTATACTACGAGCAGTACTTC
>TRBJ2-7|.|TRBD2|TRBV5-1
CASSVTSGTYEQYF
TGCGCCAGCAGCGTGACTAGCGGAACCTACGAGCAGTACTTC
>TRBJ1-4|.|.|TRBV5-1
CASSPGSNEKLFF
TGCGCCAGCAGCCCCGGGAGCAATGAAAAACTGTTTTTT
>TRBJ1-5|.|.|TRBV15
CATSRDYVGSNQPQHF
TGTGCCACCAGCAGAGATTATGTAGGTAGCAATCAGCCCCAGCATTTT
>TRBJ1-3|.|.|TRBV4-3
CASSQDLVVAGNTIYF
TGCGCCAGCAGCCAAGATCTTGTAGTAGCTGGAAACACCATATATTTT
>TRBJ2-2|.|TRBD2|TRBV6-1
CASSGASGVNTGELFF
TGTGCCAGCAGTGGAGCGAGCGGGGTGAACACCGGGGAGCTGTTTTTT
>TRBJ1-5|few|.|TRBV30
CAWRAGLREPQHF
TGTGCCTGGAGGGCGGGACTTAGGGAGCCCCAGCATTTT